A single sample is the source of the 21 T cell receptor beta chains below, sequenced in a study of T cells in localized non-small cell lung cancer. Method: immunoSEQ multiplex PCR; TCRdb's copy keeps in-frame clones and lacks some. This sample has 70,000 to 90,000 clones; about 84% occur once, and the top ten carry 8% to 10%. Sequencing used peripheral blood, obtained before any cancer treatment. The receptors derive from a female donor older than 55 with stage I lung adenocarcinoma.

The chain recombines TRBV6-5 with TRBJ2-1; 12 nucleotides line up with TRBD2. Germline trimming cut 6 bases from V and 5 bases from J; bases unmatched to any gene: 5. Per germline, CDR1 MNHEY and CDR2 SVGAGI. The CDR3 consists of 15 residues. The CDR3 reads CASRPWTSGDNEQFF. CDR3 sequence (DNA): TGTGCCAGCAGACCCTGGACTAGCGGGGACAATGAGCAGTTCTTC.

The chain links TRBV19 to TRBJ2-1; 13 bases are shared with TRBD2. Per germline, CDR1 LNHDA and CDR2 SQIVND (reference sequence). This CDR3 has 17 amino acids. J lost 7 bases, V lost 4 bases, and 10 bases had no gene match. The CDR3 sequence: CASSTHGGLAGTNEQFF. CDR3 DNA sequence: TGTGCCAGTAGTACCCATGGGGGACTAGCGGGGACTAATGAGCAGTTCTTC. Looking up the rest from reference TRBV19 and TRBJ2-1 gives the full variable domain: DGGITQSPKYLFRKEGQNVTLSCEQNLNHDAMYWYRQDPGQGLRLIYYSQIVNDFQKGDIAEGYSVSREKKESFPLTVTSAQKNPTAFYLCASSTHGGLAGTNEQFFGPGTRLTVL.

The table lists this clone with a count of one. The V gene is TRBV29-1, the J gene TRBJ2-1; D is possibly TRBD1 (5 bases). This CDR3 has 15 residues. Germline values: CDR1 SQVTM, CDR2 ANQGSEA. Trimming shortened V by 1 base and J by 4 bases, and 14 bases separated the two germline ends. This CDR3 reads CSVEGGGSHYNEQFF. CDR3 in DNA: TGCAGCGTTGAAGGGGGCGGATCTCATTACAATGAGCAGTTCTTC.

In regard to this clone: Being one base from a much bigger clone, this may be a read error. The chain couples TRBV11-2 to TRBJ2-2; unclear D gene. This CDR3 region has 13 residues. In germline, CDR1 is SGHAT, CDR2 FQNNGV. Trimming stripped 1 base from V and 5 bases from J, with 5 bases between. The CDR3 DNA is TGTGCCAGCAGCTTAGCTCGGACCGGGGAGCTGTTTTTT. This encodes CASSLARTGELFF. Looking up the rest from reference TRBV11-2 and TRBJ2-2 gives the full variable domain: EAGVAQSPRYKIIEKRQSVAFWCNPISGHATLYWYQQILGQGPKLLIQFQNNGVVDDSQLPKDRFSAERLKGVDSTLKIQPAKLEDSAVYLCASSLARTGELFFGEGSRLTVL.

The V call is TRBV5-4, the J call TRBJ2-3; 10 bases map to TRBD1. The CDR3 consists of 15 residues. The V gene's germline CDR1 is SGHNT and CDR2 YYREEE (reference sequence). The V segment lost 3 bases and the J segment 6 bases; nucleotides outside the gene matches: 7. CDR3 in DNA: TGTGCCAGCAGCTCCCGACAGGGGGCGGGGGATACGCAGTATTTT. Protein sequence: CASSSRQGAGDTQYF.

V usage is TRBV4-2 and J usage is TRBJ2-6, with D tentatively TRBD1 or TRBD2 (5 bases each). CDR1 and CDR2 from the germline V gene are LGHNA and YNFKEQ. The CDR3 spans 20 residues. Deletions cut 4 bases from V and 0 bases from J, with 22 bases between. The CDR3 loop reads CASSPRGERAPTSGANVLTF. As DNA, the CDR3 is TGTGCCAGCAGCCCAAGGGGCGAGAGGGCTCCTACCTCTGGGGCCAACGTCCTGACTTTC.

The chain couples TRBV4-2 to TRBJ2-7; D gene uncertain. Deletions cut 3 bases from V and 0 bases from J, with 15 bases between. Germline-derived CDR1 and CDR2 are LGHNA and YNFKEQ. The CDR3 extends over 16 amino acids. CDR3 amino acids: CASSHPAGVSSYEQYF. The CDR3 DNA sequence: TGTGCCAGCAGCCACCCGGCCGGAGTTAGCTCCTACGAGCAGTACTTC.

In this sample, this clone turned up a few times. The V and J genes are TRBV7-2 and TRBJ2-2; 11 bases align to TRBD2. The CDR3 has 15 amino acids. V shed 3 bases, J shed 4 bases, and the junction held 1 base outside the gene matches. Germline V lookup: CDR1 SGHTA, CDR2 FQGNSA. CDR3 DNA sequence: TGTGCCAGCAGCTTTACTAGCGGGAGCACCGGGGAGCTGTTTTTT. This gives the protein CASSFTSGSTGELFF.

This clone was recorded once. V usage is TRBV5-1 and J usage is TRBJ2-7; weak D call: TRBD2 (6 bases). The CDR3 spans 14 residues. The germline gives CDR1 SGHRS, CDR2 YFSETQ. V was cut by 4 bases and J by 4 bases, with 15 bases left in between. The CDR3 sequence is CASSPGGVRYEQYF. CDR3 DNA sequence: TGCGCCAGCAGCCCCGGCGGGGTAAGGTACGAGCAGTACTTC.

The chain combines TRBV7-9 with TRBJ2-5; TRBD2 matches 7 bases. The J segment lost 5 bases and the V segment lost 6 bases, leaving 12 bases of the junction unmatched. Germline CDR1 and CDR2: SEHNR and FQNEAQ (reference sequence). This CDR3 has 15 amino acids. The CDR3 DNA reads as TGTGCCAGCAGACCCCTTGGGGGGGGAATGGAGACCCAGTACTTC. Encoded protein: CASRPLGGGMETQYF.

V is TRBV5-1 and J is TRBJ1-1; 7 bases are a match to TRBD1. Germline loops: CDR1 SGHRS, CDR2 YFSETQ. This CDR3 spans 13 amino acids. With 4 bases clipped from V and 0 bases from J, the junction kept 0 bases outside the gene matches. In DNA form, the CDR3 reads TGCGCCAGCAGCGACAGGGTGAACACTGAAGCTTTCTTT. Its translation is CASSDRVNTEAFF.

J is TRBJ1-4 and V is TRBV19; no definite D call. The V gene's germline CDR1 is LNHDA and CDR2 SQIVND (reference sequence). Trimming left V 0 bases short and J 13 bases short, with 12 bases between. CDR3 length equals 13 residues. The chain's CDR3 is CASSIDLAEGLFF. CDR3 nucleotides: TGTGCCAGTAGTATAGACCTGGCCGAGGGACTGTTTTTT. Drawing the rest from reference TRBV19 and TRBJ1-4, the complete variable domain is DGGITQSPKYLFRKEGQNVTLSCEQNLNHDAMYWYRQDPGQGLRLIYYSQIVNDFQKGDIAEGYSVSREKKESFPLTVTSAQKNPTAFYLCASSIDLAEGLFFGSGTQLSVL.

The V and J genes are TRBV15 and TRBJ1-4; 11 bases are a match to TRBD1. The V gene's germline CDR1 is LNHNV and CDR2 YYDKDF (reference sequence). The ends lost 5 bases at V and 6 bases at J; junction bases unmatched: 5. The CDR3 has 15 residues. CDR3 in DNA: TGTGCCACCAGCTCTTGGGGACAGGGGGATGAAAAACTGTTTTTT. This gives the protein CATSSWGQGDEKLFF.

This chain connects TRBV7-9 to TRBJ2-7; D gene uncertain. The CDR3 length is 15 residues. CDR1 is SEHNR and CDR2 is FQNEAQ in the germline V gene (reference sequence). V lost 5 bases and J 0 bases, leaving 14 bases between the germline ends. The DNA of the CDR3 is TGTGCCAGCAGCCCCAGGAGCAACCCCTCCTACGAGCAGTACTTC. This codes for CASSPRSNPSYEQYF.

This clone was detected a few times. V usage is TRBV5-1 and J usage is TRBJ2-7, with D possibly being TRBD2 (6 bases). V lost 4 bases and J lost 3, with 11 bases in between. This CDR3 spans 13 amino acids. The germline CDR1 and CDR2 sequences are SGHRS and YFSETQ. The CDR3 DNA sequence: TGCGCCAGCAGCGCGGGACTTCGCTACGAGCAGTACTTC. Translated, it gives CASSAGLRYEQYF.

V and J are TRBV29-1 and TRBJ2-1; 7 positions match TRBD1. Germline loops: CDR1 SQVTM, CDR2 ANQGSEA. The CDR3 contains 16 residues. The J segment lost 4 bases and the V segment lost 2 bases, leaving 11 bases of the junction unmatched. The chain's CDR3 is CSVENLRDRPYNEQFF. CDR3 nucleotides: TGCAGCGTTGAAAATCTACGGGACAGACCATACAATGAGCAGTTCTTC.

V is TRBV7-9 and J is TRBJ2-3, with D unresolved. This CDR3 is 15 amino acids long. With 1 base removed from V and 3 bases from J, the gap between germline ends came to 11 bases. Germline CDR1 and CDR2: SEHNR and FQNEAQ (reference sequence). The CDR3 DNA is TGTGCCAGCAGCTTAGATGGCAGAGAAACAGATACGCAGTATTTT. Translation gives CASSLDGRETDTQYF. The full variable domain, its missing parts supplied by reference TRBV7-9 and TRBJ2-3, is DTGVSQNPRHKITKRGQNVTFRCDPISEHNRLYWYRQTLGQGPEFLTYFQNEAQLEKSRLLSDRFSAERPKGSFSTLEIQRTEQGDSAMYLCASSLDGRETDTQYFGPGTRLTVL.

The chain links TRBV4-2 to TRBJ2-5; TRBD1 aligns across 7 bases. The CDR3 runs to 15 residues. V lost 1 base and J lost 3; bases outside the gene matches: 5. The V gene's germline CDR1 is LGHNA and CDR2 YNFKEQ. DNA of the CDR3: TGTGCCAGCAGCCAAGGACAGGGACGGGAAGAGACCCAGTACTTC. This sequence encodes CASSQGQGREETQYF.

The CDR3 reads CASSYSDGDGYTF. As DNA, the CDR3 is TGTGCCAGCAGTTACTCGGACGGAGATGGCTACACCTTC. The chain carries TRBV6-5 and TRBJ1-2; D unresolved. V was pared by 0 bases and J by 6 bases, with 8 bases between. Germline loops: CDR1 MNHEY, CDR2 SVGAGI. CDR3 length: 13 residues.

The chain recombines TRBV9 with TRBJ2-7; tentatively, D is TRBD1 or TRBD2 (7 bases each). The CDR3 has 15 amino acids. Germline CDR1 SGDLS, CDR2 YYNGEE. V gave up 2 bases and J gave up 3 bases, with 15 bases separating them. The CDR3 spells CASSVYPGGVYEQYF. DNA for the CDR3: TGTGCCAGCAGCGTTTACCCAGGGGGGGTCTACGAGCAGTACTTC.

The chain couples TRBV6-6 to TRBJ1-1, with D uncertain. Germline V gene sequence: CDR1 MNHNY, CDR2 SVGAGI (reference sequence). This CDR3 region has 12 residues. The V gene lost 0 bases and the J gene lost 7 bases, with 6 bases spanning the gap. DNA for the CDR3: TGTGCCAGCAGTTACTCCCAAGGTGAAGCTTTCTTT. Residues: CASSYSQGEAFF.